These 23 T cell receptor beta chains were all obtained from the same sample, sequenced in a study of T cells in Graves' hyperthyroidism and ophthalmopathy. Regions amplified from RNA transcripts were the TCR beta CDR3 regions. Initially, a first-round RT-PCR of the TCR CDR3 employed the HTBI primer set. TCRdb fed the multiplex PCR reads into MiXCR, producing one record per CDR3 protein. The data show roughly 330,000 distinct CDR3 sequences, approximately 15% seen once. Sequenced: blood. Receptors were obtained from a man aged 25-45 years with Graves' hyperthyroidism.

This clonotype was counted only a few times. J is TRBJ2-2 and V is TRBV3-1, with D hard to call. Trimming took 4 bases from V and 1 from J, leaving 25 bases between them. The CDR3 has 20 residues. CDR1 is LGHDT and CDR2 is YNNKEL in the germline V gene (reference sequence). The CDR3 spells CASSPVSFRIRRWNTGELFF. For the CDR3, the DNA is TGTGCCAGCAGCCCCGTGTCCTTTCGAATTAGAAGGTGGAACACCGGGGAGCTGTTTTTT.

This clonotype came up many times. The gene calls are TRBV3-1 and TRBJ2-7; TRBD2 aligns across 7 bases. V dropped 0 bases and J dropped 9; count of bases not matched to a gene: 5. The CDR3 consists of 13 residues. Per the germline V gene, CDR1 is LGHDT and CDR2 is YNNKEL (reference sequence). This CDR3 reads CASSQDLAGAQYF. The CDR3, as DNA: TGTGCCAGCAGCCAAGATCTGGCGGGAGCGCAGTACTTC.

In the case of this clonotype: A much larger clone is a single base away; this may be a read error. The chain carries TRBV11-3 and TRBJ2-7, with 9 nucleotides matching TRBD2. From germline, CDR1 is SGHNT and CDR2 YENEEA. After removal of 5 bases from V and 1 base from J, the junction contained 3 bases not matched to a gene. This CDR3 spans 14 amino acids. The CDR3 protein is CASSGSGRSYEQYF. The CDR3 bases are TGTGCCAGCAGCGGTAGCGGGAGATCCTACGAGCAGTACTTC. The full variable domain, rest sourced from reference TRBV11-3 and TRBJ2-7, is EAGVVQSPRYKIIEKKQPVAFWCNPISGHNTLYWYLQNLGQGPELLIRYENEEAVDDSQLPKDRFSAERLKGVDSTLKIQPAELGDSAVYLCASSGSGRSYEQYFGPGTRLTVT.

The chain employs TRBV5-6 and TRBJ1-1; D is perhaps TRBD1 (5 bases). The V end lost 4 bases, the J end lost 4 bases, and 20 bases lay between the germline ends. Germline loops: CDR1 SGHDT, CDR2 YYEEEE. The CDR3 has 16 amino acids. In DNA, the CDR3 is TGTGCCAGCAGCCGGGTCTCGGATTGGGGCTTCACTGAAGCTTTCTTT. It translates to CASSRVSDWGFTEAFF.

This clonotype has a handful of counts. The chain joins TRBV5-1 to TRBJ2-2; 8 positions agree with TRBD2. The CDR3 loop spans 17 amino acids. CDR1 is SGHRS and CDR2 is YFSETQ in the germline V gene. J lost 0 bases, V lost 0 bases, and 4 bases had no gene match. CDR3 sequence: CASSLGAGGPNTGELFF. CDR3 nucleotide sequence: TGCGCCAGCAGCTTGGGTGCGGGAGGCCCGAACACCGGGGAGCTGTTTTTT.

To note about this clonotype: A much larger clone lies a single base off, so this may be a read error. The CDR3 here is CASRPPVTGEVYEQYF. CDR3 nucleotide sequence: TGTGCCAGCAGACCCCCAGTGACAGGGGAGGTCTACGAGCAGTACTTC. The genes are TRBV28 and TRBJ2-7; 8 bases line up with TRBD1. CDR1 is MDHEN and CDR2 is SYDVKM in the germline V gene. The CDR3 has 16 residues. V lost 6 bases, J lost 3 bases, and 13 bases stayed unmatched.

This clonotype appeared many times. The chain recombines TRBV24-1 with TRBJ1-2; no definite D call. V shed 2 bases and J shed 0 bases, with 15 bases lying between them. The V gene's germline CDR1 is KGHDR and CDR2 SFDVKD. The CDR3 has 17 residues. DNA of the CDR3: TGTGCCACCAGTGATTCCGGGGTTGGAGGAGCTAACTATGGCTACACCTTC. It codes for CATSDSGVGGANYGYTF.

The chain employs TRBV6-1 and TRBJ2-2; D unclear. V lost 7 bases and J 2 bases, leaving 8 bases between the germline ends. The CDR3 loop spans 13 amino acids. From germline, CDR1 is MNHNS and CDR2 SASEGT. CDR3 region: CASMAVNTGELFF. The CDR3 DNA reads TGTGCCAGCATGGCAGTTAACACCGGGGAGCTGTTTTTT.

This clonotype has a handful of counts. V and J are TRBV5-4 and TRBJ1-2; 7 bases fit TRBD1. V shed 4 bases, J shed 8 bases, and the junction held 11 bases outside the gene matches. This CDR3 has 14 amino acids. CDR1 SGHNT and CDR2 YYREEE come from the germline V gene (reference sequence). The CDR3 here is CASSTPQRGRGYTF. The CDR3 DNA sequence: TGTGCCAGCAGCACCCCCCAGAGGGGGCGCGGCTACACCTTC.

The gene calls are TRBV20-1 and TRBJ1-2, with 7 bases fitting TRBD1. The CDR3 is 13 residues long. The junction had 2 bases not matched to a gene; V was cut back by 4 bases and J by 0 bases. Germline loops: CDR1 DFQATT, CDR2 SNEGSKA (reference sequence). The DNA of the CDR3 is TGCAGTGCTATTGACAGGGCTAACTATGGCTACACCTTC. Its protein is CSAIDRANYGYTF.

This chain uses TRBV12-3 or TRBV12-4 with TRBJ2-3; 10 bases fit TRBD2. Losses at the gene ends were 3 bases for V and 3 bases for J; bases not matched to a gene: 6. The CDR3 sequence is 16 residues long. The CDR3 is CASSLVLAGLTDTQYF. The CDR3 nucleotides are TGTGCCAGCAGTTTGGTACTAGCGGGGTTAACAGATACGCAGTATTTT.

This clonotype was seen repeatedly, ten times or more. The rearrangement uses TRBV18 and TRBJ2-7, with 9 positions matching TRBD2. Unmatched junction bases numbered 8, after V lost 3 bases and J lost 5 bases. CDR1 and CDR2 (germline): KGHSH, LQKENI. The CDR3 contains 15 residues. CDR3 protein: CASSPLAGAVDEQYF. CDR3 coding DNA: TGTGCCAGCTCACCTTTAGCGGGAGCTGTGGACGAGCAGTACTTC.

This clonotype was seen ten or more times. V is TRBV2 and J is TRBJ2-2; D ambiguous. The V and J ends lost 3 bases and 1 base respectively, with 9 bases between them. Germline assignment: CDR1 SNHLY and CDR2 FYNNEI. The CDR3 covers 15 residues. The CDR3 loop is CASSDLRQNTGELFF. CDR3 sequence (DNA): TGTGCCAGCAGTGACCTCAGACAGAACACCGGGGAGCTGTTTTTT.

This clonotype was seen many times. The chain has TRBV2 and TRBJ2-1; D uncertain. Trimming took off 1 base at V and 9 bases at J, with 10 bases between the two ends. The CDR3 runs 13 residues. Germline loops: CDR1 SNHLY, CDR2 FYNNEI. CDR3: CASSEGLAVEQFF. The CDR3 DNA reads as TGTGCCAGCAGTGAAGGACTTGCCGTTGAGCAGTTCTTC.

V is TRBV25-1 and J is TRBJ2-1; 12 bases line up with TRBD2. CDR3 length: 16 amino acids. Germline V gene lookup returns CDR1 MGHDK and CDR2 SYGVNS. The junction had 5 bases not matched to a gene; V was cut back by 5 bases and J by 3 bases. The CDR3 reads CASSSTSGGYYNEQFF. The DNA of the CDR3 is TGTGCCAGCAGTTCCACTAGCGGGGGGTACTACAATGAGCAGTTCTTC.

Many counts were recorded for this clonotype. J is TRBJ2-3 and V is TRBV11-2; TRBD2 agrees at 8 bases. The CDR3 loop spans 17 amino acids. The germline gives CDR1 SGHAT, CDR2 FQNNGV. Trimming took 5 bases from V and 6 from J; bases not matched to a gene: 16. CDR3 nucleotide sequence: TGTGCCAGCAGCCCCCGAGGCAGCGGGAGTGTGGCGGATACGCAGTATTTT. Amino acid sequence: CASSPRGSGSVADTQYF.

The V and J genes are TRBV14 and TRBJ1-1, with 7 bases aligning to TRBD1. Trimming took 7 bases from V and 4 from J; bases not matched to a gene: 9. In germline, CDR1 is SGHDN, CDR2 FVKESK. The CDR3 runs to 14 residues. The CDR3 here is CASNSQGLGTEAFF. The CDR3 coding sequence is TGTGCCAGCAACTCACAGGGGTTAGGCACTGAAGCTTTCTTT.

This clonotype was recorded at least ten times. The gene calls are TRBV28 and TRBJ2-5, with D possibly TRBD1 on 6 matching bases. Per the germline V gene, CDR1 is MDHEN and CDR2 is SYDVKM. Deletions cut 1 base from V and 11 bases from J, with 14 bases between. The CDR3 has 13 amino acids. The CDR3 loop reads CASSLLLQQGQYF. As DNA, the CDR3 is TGTGCCAGCAGTTTATTGTTACAACAGGGACAGTACTTC.

V is TRBV10-3 and J is TRBJ2-5; 10 nucleotides match TRBD2. CDR1 is ENHRY and CDR2 is SYGVKD in the germline V gene. The J segment lost 5 bases and the V segment lost 5 bases, leaving 11 bases of the junction unmatched. CDR3 size: 16 residues. Here the CDR3 DNA reads TGTGCCATCAGTACCCGTAGCGGGAGGTCTTATGAGACCCAGTACTTC. Translation gives CAISTRSGRSYETQYF.

Ten or more counts support this clonotype. The V and J genes are TRBV29-1 and TRBJ2-5; 7 bases are shared with TRBD1. J was trimmed by 2 bases and V by 6 bases; bases with no gene match: 6. Per the germline V gene, CDR1 is SQVTM and CDR2 is ANQGSEA. The CDR3 is 13 residues long. The CDR3 loop reads CSVDRTGQETQYF. The CDR3 DNA reads as TGCAGCGTAGACCGGACAGGACAAGAGACCCAGTACTTC.

This chain connects TRBV3-1 to TRBJ2-7; TRBD1 might be the D (5 bases). The CDR3 has 15 residues. V was shortened by 3 bases and J by 3 bases, with 15 bases between the two germline ends. CDR1 and CDR2 (germline): LGHDT, YNNKEL (reference sequence). CDR3 sequence: CASSQHRSESYEQYF. CDR3 nucleotides: TGTGCCAGCAGCCAGCACAGGTCGGAGAGCTACGAGCAGTACTTC.

This clonotype occurred a few times. V and J are TRBV5-6 and TRBJ2-2, with TRBD1 as a possible D gene (5 bases). The V gene lost 6 bases and the J gene lost 6 bases, with 9 bases spanning the gap. This CDR3 has 12 amino acids. Germline values: CDR1 SGHDT, CDR2 YYEEEE. The CDR3 here is CASKGQAGELFF. DNA for the CDR3: TGTGCCAGCAAGGGGCAGGCCGGGGAGCTGTTTTTT.

The chain uses TRBV6-2 or TRBV6-3 and TRBJ1-5, with 7 bases identical to TRBD1. The length of the CDR3 is 20 residues. V shed 8 bases, J shed 1 base, and the junction held 23 bases outside the gene matches. Germline loops: CDR1 MNHEY, CDR2 SVGEGT. CDR3 DNA sequence: TGTGCCAGCCTAGTAGGACGGGAACAGGGGCTAGGGGCGAGCAATCAGCCCCAGCATTTT. Encoded protein: CASLVGREQGLGASNQPQHF.